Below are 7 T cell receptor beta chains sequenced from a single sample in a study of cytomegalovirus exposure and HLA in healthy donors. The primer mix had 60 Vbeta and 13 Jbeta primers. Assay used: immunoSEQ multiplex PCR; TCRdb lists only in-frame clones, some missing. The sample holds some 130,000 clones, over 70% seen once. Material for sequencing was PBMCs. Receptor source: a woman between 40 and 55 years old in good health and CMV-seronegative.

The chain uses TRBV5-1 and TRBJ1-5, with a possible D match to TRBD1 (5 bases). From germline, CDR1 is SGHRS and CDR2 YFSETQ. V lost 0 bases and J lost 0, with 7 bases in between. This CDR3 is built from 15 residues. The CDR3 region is CASSLAGNSNQPQHF. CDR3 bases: TGCGCCAGCAGCTTGGCAGGGAATAGCAATCAGCCCCAGCATTTT.

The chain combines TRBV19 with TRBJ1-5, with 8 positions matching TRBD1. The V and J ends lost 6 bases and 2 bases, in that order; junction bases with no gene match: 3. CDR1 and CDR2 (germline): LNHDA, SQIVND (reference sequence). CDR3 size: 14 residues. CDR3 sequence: CASRVTGGNQPQHF. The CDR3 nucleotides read TGTGCCAGTAGGGTGACAGGGGGCAATCAGCCCCAGCATTTT.

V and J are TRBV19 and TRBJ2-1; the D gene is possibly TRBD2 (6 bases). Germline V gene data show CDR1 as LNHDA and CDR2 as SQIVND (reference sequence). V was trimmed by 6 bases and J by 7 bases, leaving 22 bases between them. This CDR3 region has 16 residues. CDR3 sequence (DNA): TGTGCCAGTAGCCCTGATTCAGGGACTTACGATAATGAGCAGTTCTTC. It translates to CASSPDSGTYDNEQFF. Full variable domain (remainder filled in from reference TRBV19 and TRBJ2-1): DGGITQSPKYLFRKEGQNVTLSCEQNLNHDAMYWYRQDPGQGLRLIYYSQIVNDFQKGDIAEGYSVSREKKESFPLTVTSAQKNPTAFYLCASSPDSGTYDNEQFFGPGTRLTVL.

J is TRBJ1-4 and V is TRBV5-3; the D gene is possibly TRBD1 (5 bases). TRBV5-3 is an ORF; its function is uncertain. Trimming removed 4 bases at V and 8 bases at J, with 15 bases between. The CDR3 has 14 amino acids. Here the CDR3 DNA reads TGTGCCAGAAGCAAAGGGGATCTAGGGGAAAAACTGTTTTTT. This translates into CARSKGDLGEKLFF.

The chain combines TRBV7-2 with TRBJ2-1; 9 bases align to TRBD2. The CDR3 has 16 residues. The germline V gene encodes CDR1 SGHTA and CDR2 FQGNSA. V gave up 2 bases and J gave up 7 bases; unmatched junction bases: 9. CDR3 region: CASSLRGRGGQNEQFF. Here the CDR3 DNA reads TGTGCCAGCAGCTTACGTGGGCGGGGGGGCCAAAATGAGCAGTTCTTC.

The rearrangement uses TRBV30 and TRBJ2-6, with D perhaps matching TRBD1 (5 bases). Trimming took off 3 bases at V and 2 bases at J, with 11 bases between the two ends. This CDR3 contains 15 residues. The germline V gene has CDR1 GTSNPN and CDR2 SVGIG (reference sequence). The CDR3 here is CAWSRDSAGANVLTF. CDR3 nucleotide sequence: TGTGCCTGGAGCCGTGACAGCGCTGGGGCCAACGTCCTGACTTTC. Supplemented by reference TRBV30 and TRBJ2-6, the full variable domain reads SQTIHQWPATLVQPVGSPLSLECTVEGTSNPNLYWYRQAAGRGLQLLFYSVGIGQISSEVPQNLSASRPQDRQFILSSKKLLLSDSGFYLCAWSRDSAGANVLTFGAGSRLTVL.

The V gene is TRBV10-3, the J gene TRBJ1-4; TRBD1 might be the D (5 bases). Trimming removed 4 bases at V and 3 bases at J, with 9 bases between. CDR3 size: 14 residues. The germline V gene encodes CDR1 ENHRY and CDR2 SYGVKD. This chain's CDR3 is CAISGGRANEKLFF. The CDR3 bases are TGTGCCATCAGTGGGGGCAGGGCTAATGAAAAACTGTTTTTT.